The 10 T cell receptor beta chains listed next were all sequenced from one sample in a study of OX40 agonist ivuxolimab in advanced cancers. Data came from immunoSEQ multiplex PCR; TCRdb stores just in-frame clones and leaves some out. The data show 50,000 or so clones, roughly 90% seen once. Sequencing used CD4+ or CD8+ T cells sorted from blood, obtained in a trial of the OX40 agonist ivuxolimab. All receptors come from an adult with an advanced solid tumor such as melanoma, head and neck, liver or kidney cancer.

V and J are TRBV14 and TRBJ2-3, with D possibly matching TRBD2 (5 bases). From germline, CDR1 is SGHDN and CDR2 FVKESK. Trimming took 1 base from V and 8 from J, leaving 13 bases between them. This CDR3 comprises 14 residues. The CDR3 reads CASSQGGWPPTQYF. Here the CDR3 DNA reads TGTGCCAGCAGCCAAGGAGGGTGGCCCCCTACGCAGTATTTT.

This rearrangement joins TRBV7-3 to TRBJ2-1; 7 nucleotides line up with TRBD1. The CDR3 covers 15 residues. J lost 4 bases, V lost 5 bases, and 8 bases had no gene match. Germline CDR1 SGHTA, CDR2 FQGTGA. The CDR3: CASSLAQGLYNEQFF. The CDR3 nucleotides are TGTGCCAGCAGCCTCGCACAGGGGCTATACAATGAGCAGTTCTTC.

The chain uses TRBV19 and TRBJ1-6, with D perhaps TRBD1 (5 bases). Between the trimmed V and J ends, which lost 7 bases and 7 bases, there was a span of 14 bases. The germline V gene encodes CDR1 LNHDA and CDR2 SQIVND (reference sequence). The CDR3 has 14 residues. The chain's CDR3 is CASTDRGQNSPLHF. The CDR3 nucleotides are TGTGCCAGTACCGACAGAGGGCAGAATTCACCCCTCCACTTT.

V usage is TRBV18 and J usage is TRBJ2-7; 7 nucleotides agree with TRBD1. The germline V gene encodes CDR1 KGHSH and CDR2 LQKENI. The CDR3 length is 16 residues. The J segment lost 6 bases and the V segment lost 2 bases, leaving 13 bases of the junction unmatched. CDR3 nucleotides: TGTGCCAGCTCACCAGGGACAGCACTGAGCGTGGGCGAGCAGTACTTC. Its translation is CASSPGTALSVGEQYF. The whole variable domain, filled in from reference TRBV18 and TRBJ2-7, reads NAGVMQNPRHLVRRRGQEARLRCSPMKGHSHVYWYRQLPEEGLKFMVYLQKENIIDESGMPKERFSAEFPKEGPSILRIQQVVRGDSAAYFCASSPGTALSVGEQYFGPGTRLTVT.

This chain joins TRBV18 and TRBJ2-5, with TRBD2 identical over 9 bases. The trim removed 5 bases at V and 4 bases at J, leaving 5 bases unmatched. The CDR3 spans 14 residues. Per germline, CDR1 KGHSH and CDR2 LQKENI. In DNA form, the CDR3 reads TGTGCCAGCTCATCGAGCGGGGGGTTAGAGACCCAGTACTTC. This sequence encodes CASSSSGGLETQYF.

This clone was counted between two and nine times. This CDR3 is CASSLGTANGNTIYF. Written as DNA, the CDR3 is TGTGCCAGCAGCCTCGGGACAGCTAACGGCAACACCATATATTTT. The rearrangement links TRBV5-6 to TRBJ1-3; TRBD1 agrees at 7 bases. CDR3 size: 15 residues. Germline V CDR1 and CDR2: SGHDT, YYEEEE. V lost 4 bases to trimming and J lost 7 bases; unmatched junction nucleotides: 11.

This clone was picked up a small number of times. DNA for the CDR3: TGTGCCAGCAGTTACCGCAGGTTGAGCACTGAAGCTTTCTTT. Translation: CASSYRRLSTEAFF. This sequence joins TRBV6-5 and TRBJ1-1; D gene unclear. CDR3 size: 14 residues. Trimming pared 2 bases from V and 4 bases from J, leaving 11 bases between. The germline gives CDR1 MNHEY, CDR2 SVGAGI.

In nucleotides, the CDR3 is TGTGCCAGCAGCTTAGTGGTGGATATGAACACTGAAGCTTTCTTT. This encodes CASSLVVDMNTEAFF. This chain links TRBV7-2 with TRBJ1-1; D is unclear. The CDR3 is 15 amino acids. Germline V gives CDR1 SGHTA, CDR2 FQGNSA. Trimming removed 1 base from V and 0 bases from J, with 9 bases in between. The variable domain in full, with the rest retrieved from reference TRBV7-2 and TRBJ1-1, is GAGVSQSPSNKVTEKGKDVELRCDPISGHTALYWYRQSLGQGLEFLIYFQGNSAPDKSGLPSDRFSAERTGGSVSTLTIQRTQQEDSAVYLCASSLVVDMNTEAFFGQGTRLTVV.

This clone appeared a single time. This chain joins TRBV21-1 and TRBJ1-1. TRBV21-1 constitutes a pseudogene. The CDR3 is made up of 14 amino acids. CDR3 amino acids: CASSIGGGETEAFF. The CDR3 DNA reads TGTGCCAGCAGCATCGGTGGGGGGGAGACTGAAGCTTTCTTT.

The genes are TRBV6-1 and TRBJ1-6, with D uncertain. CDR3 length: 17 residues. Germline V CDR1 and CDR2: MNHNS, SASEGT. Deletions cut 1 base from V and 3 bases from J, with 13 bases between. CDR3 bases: TGTGCCAGCAGTGAAGTCGTAGGAATGTACTATAATTCACCCCTCCACTTT. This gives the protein CASSEVVGMYYNSPLHF.